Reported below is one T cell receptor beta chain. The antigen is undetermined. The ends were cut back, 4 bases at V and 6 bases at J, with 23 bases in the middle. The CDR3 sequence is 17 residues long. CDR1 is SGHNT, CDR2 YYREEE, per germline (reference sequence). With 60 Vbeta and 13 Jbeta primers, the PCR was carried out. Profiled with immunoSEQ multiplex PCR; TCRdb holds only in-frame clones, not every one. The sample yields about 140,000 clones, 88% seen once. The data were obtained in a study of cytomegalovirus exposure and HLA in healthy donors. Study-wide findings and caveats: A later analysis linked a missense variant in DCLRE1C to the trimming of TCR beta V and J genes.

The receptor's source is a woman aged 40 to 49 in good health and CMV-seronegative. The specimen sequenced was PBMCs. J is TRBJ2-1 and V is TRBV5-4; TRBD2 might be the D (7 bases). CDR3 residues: CASSAGTSGGPGNEQFF. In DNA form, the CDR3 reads TGTGCCAGCAGCGCGGGGACCTCGGGGGGCCCCGGCAATGAGCAGTTCTTC.